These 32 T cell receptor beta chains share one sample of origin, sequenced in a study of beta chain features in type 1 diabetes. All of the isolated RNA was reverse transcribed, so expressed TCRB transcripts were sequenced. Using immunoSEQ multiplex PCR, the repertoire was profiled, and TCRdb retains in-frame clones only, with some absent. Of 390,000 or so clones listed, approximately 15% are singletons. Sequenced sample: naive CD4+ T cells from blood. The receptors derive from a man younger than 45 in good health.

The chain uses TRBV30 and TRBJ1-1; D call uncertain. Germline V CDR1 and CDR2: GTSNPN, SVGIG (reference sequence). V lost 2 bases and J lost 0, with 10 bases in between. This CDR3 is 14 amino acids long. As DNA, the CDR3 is TGTGCCTGGAGTTCGGACTTCGTGAACACTGAAGCTTTCTTT. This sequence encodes CAWSSDFVNTEAFF.

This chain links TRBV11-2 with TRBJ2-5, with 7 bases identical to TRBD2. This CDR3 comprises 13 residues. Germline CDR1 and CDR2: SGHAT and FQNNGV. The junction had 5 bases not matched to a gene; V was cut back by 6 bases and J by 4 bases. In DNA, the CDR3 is TGTGCCAGCAGGCCCAGGACTAGAGAGACCCAGTACTTC. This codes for CASRPRTRETQYF.

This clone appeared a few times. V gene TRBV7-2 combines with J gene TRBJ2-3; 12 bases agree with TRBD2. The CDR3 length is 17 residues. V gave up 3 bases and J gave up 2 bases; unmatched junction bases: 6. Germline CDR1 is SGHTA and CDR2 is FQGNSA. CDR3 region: CASSLTRLAGATDTQYF. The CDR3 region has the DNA TGTGCCAGCAGCTTGACCCGACTAGCGGGAGCCACAGATACGCAGTATTTT.

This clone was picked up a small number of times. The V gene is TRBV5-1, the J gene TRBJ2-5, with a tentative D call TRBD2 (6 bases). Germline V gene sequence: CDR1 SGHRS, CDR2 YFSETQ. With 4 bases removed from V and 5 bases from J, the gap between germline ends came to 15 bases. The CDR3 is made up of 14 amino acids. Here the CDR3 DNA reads TGCGCCAGCAGCGGCGGAGGGCGAGGGGAGACCCAGTACTTC. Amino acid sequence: CASSGGGRGETQYF. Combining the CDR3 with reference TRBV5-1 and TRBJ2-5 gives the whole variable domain KAGVTQTPRYLIKTRGQQVTLSCSPISGHRSVSWYQQTPGQGLQFLFEYFSETQRNKGNFPGRFSGRQFSNSRSEMNVSTLELGDSALYLCASSGGGRGETQYFGPGTRLLVL.

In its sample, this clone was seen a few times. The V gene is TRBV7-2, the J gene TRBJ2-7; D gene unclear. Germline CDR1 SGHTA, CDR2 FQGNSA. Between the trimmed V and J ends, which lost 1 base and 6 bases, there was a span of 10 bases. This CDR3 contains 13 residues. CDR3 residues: CASSLVPLGEQYV. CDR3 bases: TGTGCCAGCAGCTTAGTTCCCCTTGGCGAGCAGTACGTC.

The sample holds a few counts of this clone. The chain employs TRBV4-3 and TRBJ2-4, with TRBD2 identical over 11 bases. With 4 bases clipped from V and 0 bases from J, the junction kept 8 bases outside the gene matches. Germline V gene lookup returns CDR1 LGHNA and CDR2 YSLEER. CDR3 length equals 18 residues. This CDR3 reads CASSPKRTSGLAKNIQYF. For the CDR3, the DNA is TGCGCCAGCAGCCCTAAAAGGACTAGCGGGCTAGCCAAAAACATTCAGTACTTC.

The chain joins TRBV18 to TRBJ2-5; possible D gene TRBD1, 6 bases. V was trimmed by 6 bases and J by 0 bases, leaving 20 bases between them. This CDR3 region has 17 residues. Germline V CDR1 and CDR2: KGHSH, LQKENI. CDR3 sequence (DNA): TGTGCCAGCTCGCAGAACCCGACAGGTGCCAACCAAGAGACCCAGTACTTC. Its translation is CASSQNPTGANQETQYF.

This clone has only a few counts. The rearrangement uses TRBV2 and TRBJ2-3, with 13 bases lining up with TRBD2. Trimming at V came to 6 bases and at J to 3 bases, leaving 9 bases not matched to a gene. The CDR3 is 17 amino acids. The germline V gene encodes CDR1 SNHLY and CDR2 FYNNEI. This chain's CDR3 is CASRKLGLAGVTDTQYF. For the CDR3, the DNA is TGTGCCAGCAGAAAGCTTGGACTAGCGGGAGTAACAGATACGCAGTATTTT. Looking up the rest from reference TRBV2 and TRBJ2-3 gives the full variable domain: EPEVTQTPSHQVTQMGQEVILRCVPISNHLYFYWYRQILGQKVEFLVSFYNNEISEKSEIFDDQFSVERPDGSNFTLKIRSTKLEDSAMYFCASRKLGLAGVTDTQYFGPGTRLTVL.

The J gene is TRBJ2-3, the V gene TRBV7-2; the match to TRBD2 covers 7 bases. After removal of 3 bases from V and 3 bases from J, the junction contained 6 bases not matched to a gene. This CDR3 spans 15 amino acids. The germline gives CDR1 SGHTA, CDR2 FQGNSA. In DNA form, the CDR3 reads TGTGCCAGCAGCTTGAGGAACGGGGGGACAGATACGCAGTATTTT. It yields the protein CASSLRNGGTDTQYF. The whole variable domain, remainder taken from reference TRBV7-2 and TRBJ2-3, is GAGVSQSPSNKVTEKGKDVELRCDPISGHTALYWYRQSLGQGLEFLIYFQGNSAPDKSGLPSDRFSAERTGGSVSTLTIQRTQQEDSAVYLCASSLRNGGTDTQYFGPGTRLTVL.

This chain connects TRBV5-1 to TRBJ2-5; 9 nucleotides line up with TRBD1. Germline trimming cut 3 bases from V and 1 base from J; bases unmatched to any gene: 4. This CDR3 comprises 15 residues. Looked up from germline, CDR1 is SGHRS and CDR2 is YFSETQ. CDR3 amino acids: CASSSNRGPQETQYF. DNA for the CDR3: TGCGCCAGCAGCTCAAACAGGGGGCCCCAAGAGACCCAGTACTTC.

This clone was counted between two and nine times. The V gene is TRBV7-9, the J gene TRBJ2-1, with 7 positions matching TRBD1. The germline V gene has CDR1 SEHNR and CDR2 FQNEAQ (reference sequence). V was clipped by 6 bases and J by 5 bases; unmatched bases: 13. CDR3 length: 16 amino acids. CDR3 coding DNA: TGTGCCAGCAGGCGAACAGGGGAAATAGCGCACAATGAGCAGTTCTTC. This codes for CASRRTGEIAHNEQFF.

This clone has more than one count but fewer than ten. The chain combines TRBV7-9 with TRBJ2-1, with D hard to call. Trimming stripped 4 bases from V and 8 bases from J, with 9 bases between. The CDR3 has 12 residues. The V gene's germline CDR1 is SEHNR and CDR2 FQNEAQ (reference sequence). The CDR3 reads CASSSRQDEQFF. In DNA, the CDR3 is TGTGCCAGCAGCTCAAGGCAGGATGAGCAGTTCTTC.

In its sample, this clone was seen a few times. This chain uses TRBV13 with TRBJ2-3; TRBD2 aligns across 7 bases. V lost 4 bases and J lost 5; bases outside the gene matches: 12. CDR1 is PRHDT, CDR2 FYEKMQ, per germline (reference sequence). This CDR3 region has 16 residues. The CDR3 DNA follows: TGTGCCAGCAGCTCACCTCTAGCGGCCCGGGGAGATACGCAGTATTTT. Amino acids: CASSSPLAARGDTQYF. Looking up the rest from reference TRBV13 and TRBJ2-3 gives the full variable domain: AAGVIQSPRHLIKEKRETATLKCYPIPRHDTVYWYQQGPGQDPQFLISFYEKMQSDKGSIPDRFSAQQFSDYHSELNMSSLELGDSALYFCASSSPLAARGDTQYFGPGTRLTVL.

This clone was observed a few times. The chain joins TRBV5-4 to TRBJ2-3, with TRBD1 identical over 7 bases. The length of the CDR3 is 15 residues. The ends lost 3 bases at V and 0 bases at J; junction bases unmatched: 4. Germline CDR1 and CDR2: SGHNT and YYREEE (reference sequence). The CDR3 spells CASSYLDRSTDTQYF. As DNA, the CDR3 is TGTGCCAGCAGCTATCTGGACAGGAGCACAGATACGCAGTATTTT.

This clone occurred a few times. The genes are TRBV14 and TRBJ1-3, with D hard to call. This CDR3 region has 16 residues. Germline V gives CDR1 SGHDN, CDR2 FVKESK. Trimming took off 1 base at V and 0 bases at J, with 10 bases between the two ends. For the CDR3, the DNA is TGTGCCAGCAGCCAAGTTCATGGAGCCTCTGGAAACACCATATATTTT. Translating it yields CASSQVHGASGNTIYF.

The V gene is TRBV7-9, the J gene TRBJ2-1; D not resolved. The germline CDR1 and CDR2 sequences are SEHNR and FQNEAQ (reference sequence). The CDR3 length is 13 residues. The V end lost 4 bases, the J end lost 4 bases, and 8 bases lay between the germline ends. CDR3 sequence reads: CASSSSPYNEQFF. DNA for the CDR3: TGTGCCAGCAGCTCGAGTCCTTACAATGAGCAGTTCTTC.

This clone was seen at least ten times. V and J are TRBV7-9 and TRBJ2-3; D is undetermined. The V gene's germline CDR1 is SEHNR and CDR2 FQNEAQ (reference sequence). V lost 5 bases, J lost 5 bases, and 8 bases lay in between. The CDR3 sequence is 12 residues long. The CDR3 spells CASSALRDTQYF. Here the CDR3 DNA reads TGTGCCAGCAGCGCCCTAAGAGATACGCAGTATTTT.

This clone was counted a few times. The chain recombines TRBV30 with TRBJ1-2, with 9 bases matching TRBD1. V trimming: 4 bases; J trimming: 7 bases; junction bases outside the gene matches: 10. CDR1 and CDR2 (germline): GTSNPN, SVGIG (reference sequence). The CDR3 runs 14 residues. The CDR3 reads CAWTGQGWWSGYTF. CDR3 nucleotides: TGTGCCTGGACTGGACAGGGGTGGTGGAGTGGCTACACCTTC.

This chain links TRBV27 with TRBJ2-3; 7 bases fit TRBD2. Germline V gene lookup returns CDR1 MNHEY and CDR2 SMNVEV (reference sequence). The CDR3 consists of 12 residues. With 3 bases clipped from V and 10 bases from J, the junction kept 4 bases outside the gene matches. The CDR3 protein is CASSFLGGAQYF. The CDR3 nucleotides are TGTGCCAGCAGTTTCTTGGGAGGGGCGCAGTATTTT.

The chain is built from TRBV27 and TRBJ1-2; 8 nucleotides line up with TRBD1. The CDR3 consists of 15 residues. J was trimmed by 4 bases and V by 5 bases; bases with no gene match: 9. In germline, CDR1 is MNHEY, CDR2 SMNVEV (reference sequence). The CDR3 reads CASSLRDRIGYGYTF. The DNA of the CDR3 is TGTGCCAGCAGTCTCCGGGACAGGATCGGCTATGGCTACACCTTC.

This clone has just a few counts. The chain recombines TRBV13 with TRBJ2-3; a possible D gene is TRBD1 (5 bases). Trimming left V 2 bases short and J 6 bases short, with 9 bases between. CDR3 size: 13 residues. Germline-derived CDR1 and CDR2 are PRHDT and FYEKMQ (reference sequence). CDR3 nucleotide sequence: TGTGCCAGCAGCTTATCTCAGGGCGATACGCAGTATTTT. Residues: CASSLSQGDTQYF.

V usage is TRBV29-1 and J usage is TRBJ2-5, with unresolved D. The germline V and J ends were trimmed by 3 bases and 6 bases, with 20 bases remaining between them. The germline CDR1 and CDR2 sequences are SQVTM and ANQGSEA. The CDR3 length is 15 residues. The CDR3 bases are TGCAGCGTTGATGAATACCTACAGATCTTGAAGACCCAGTACTTC. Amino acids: CSVDEYLQILKTQYF. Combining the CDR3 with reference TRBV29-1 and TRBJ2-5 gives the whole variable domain SAVISQKPSRDICQRGTSLTIQCQVDSQVTMMFWYRQQPGQSLTLIATANQGSEATYESGFVIDKFPISRPNLTFSTLTVSNMSPEDSSIYLCSVDEYLQILKTQYFGPGTRLLVL.

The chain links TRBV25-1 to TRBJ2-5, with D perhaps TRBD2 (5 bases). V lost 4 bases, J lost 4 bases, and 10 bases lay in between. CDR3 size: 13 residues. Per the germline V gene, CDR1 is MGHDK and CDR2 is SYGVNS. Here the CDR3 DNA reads TGTGCCAGCAGTGGAGGGCCTAGAGAGACCCAGTACTTC. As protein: CASSGGPRETQYF.

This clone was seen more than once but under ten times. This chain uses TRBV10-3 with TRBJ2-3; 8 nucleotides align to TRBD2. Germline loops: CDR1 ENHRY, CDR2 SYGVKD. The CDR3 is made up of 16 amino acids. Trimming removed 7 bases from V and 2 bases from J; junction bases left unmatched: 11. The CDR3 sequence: CAITIAGLADTDTQYF. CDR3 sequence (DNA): TGTGCCATCACCATTGCTGGACTAGCAGACACAGATACGCAGTATTTT.

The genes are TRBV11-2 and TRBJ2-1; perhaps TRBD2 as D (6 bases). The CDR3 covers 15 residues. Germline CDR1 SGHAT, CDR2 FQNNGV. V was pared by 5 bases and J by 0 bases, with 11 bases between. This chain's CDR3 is CASSTRGSSYNEQFF. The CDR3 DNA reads TGTGCCAGCAGCACGCGGGGAAGCTCCTACAATGAGCAGTTCTTC.

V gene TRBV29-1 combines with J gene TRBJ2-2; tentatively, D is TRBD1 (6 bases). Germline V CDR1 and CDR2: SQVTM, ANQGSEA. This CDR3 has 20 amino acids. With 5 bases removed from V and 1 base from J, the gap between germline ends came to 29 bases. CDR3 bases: TGCAGCGTTAGGGGGTTTAGGGACACGCGTACCAGAGAGAACACCGGGGAGCTGTTTTTT. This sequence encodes CSVRGFRDTRTRENTGELFF.

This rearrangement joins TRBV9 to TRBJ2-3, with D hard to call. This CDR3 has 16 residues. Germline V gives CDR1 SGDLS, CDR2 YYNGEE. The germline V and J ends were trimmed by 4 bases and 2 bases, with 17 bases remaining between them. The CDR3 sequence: CASSRWASTFTDTQYF. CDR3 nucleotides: TGTGCCAGCAGCCGTTGGGCTTCAACCTTCACAGATACGCAGTATTTT.

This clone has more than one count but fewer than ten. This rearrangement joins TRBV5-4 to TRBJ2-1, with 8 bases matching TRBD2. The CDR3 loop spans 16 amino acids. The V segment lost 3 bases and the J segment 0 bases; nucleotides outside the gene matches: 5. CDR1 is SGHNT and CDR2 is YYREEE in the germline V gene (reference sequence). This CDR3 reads CASSSRTSSSYNEQFF. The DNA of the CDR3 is TGTGCCAGCAGCTCCCGGACTAGCAGCTCCTACAATGAGCAGTTCTTC.

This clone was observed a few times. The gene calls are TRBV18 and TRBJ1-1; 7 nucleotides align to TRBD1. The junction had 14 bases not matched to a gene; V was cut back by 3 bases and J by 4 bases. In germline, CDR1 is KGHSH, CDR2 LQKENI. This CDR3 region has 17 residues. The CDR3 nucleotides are TGTGCCAGCTCACCCTCCATGAGAGACAGGGTTGGCACTGAAGCTTTCTTT. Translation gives CASSPSMRDRVGTEAFF.

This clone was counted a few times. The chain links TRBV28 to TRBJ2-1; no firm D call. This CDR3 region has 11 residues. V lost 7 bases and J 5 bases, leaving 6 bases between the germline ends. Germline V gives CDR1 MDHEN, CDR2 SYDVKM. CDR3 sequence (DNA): TGTGCCAGCATTCGCGACAATGAGCAGTTCTTC. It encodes CASIRDNEQFF. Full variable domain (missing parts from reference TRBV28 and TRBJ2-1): DVKVTQSSRYLVKRTGEKVFLECVQDMDHENMFWYRQDPGLGLRLIYFSYDVKMKEKGDIPEGYSVSREKKERFSLILESASTNQTSMYLCASIRDNEQFFGPGTRLTVL.

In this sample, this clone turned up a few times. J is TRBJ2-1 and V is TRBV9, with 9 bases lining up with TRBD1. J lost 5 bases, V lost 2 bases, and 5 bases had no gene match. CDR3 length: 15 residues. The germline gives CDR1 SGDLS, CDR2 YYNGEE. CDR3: CASSVSGTGNNEQFF. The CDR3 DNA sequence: TGTGCCAGCAGCGTGTCCGGGACAGGGAACAATGAGCAGTTCTTC. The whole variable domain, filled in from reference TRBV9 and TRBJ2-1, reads DSGVTQTPKHLITATGQRVTLRCSPRSGDLSVYWYQQSLDQGLQFLIQYYNGEERAKGNILERFSAQQFPDLHSELNLSSLELGDSALYFCASSVSGTGNNEQFFGPGTRLTVL.

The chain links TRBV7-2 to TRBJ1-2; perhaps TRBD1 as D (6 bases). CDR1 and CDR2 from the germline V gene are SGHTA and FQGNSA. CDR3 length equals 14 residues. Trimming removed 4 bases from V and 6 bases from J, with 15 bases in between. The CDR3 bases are TGTGCCAGCAGCTCCGGCCCGGGGGCGAATGGCTACACCTTC. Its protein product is CASSSGPGANGYTF.